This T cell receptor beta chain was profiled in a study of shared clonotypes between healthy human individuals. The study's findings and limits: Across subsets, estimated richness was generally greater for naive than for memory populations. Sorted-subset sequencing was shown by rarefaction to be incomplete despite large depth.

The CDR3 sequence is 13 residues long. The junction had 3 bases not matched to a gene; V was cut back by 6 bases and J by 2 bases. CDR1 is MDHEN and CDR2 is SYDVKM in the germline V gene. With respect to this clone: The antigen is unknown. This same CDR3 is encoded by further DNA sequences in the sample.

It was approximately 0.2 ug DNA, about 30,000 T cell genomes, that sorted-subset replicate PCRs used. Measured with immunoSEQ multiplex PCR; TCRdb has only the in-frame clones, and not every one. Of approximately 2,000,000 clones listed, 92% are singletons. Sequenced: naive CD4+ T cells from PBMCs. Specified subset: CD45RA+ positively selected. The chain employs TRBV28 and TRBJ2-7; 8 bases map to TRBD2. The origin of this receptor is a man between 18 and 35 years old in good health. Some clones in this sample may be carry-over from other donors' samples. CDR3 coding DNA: TGTGCCAGCAGGACGGGAGGGCCCTACGAGCAGTACTTC. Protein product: CASRTGGPYEQYF.